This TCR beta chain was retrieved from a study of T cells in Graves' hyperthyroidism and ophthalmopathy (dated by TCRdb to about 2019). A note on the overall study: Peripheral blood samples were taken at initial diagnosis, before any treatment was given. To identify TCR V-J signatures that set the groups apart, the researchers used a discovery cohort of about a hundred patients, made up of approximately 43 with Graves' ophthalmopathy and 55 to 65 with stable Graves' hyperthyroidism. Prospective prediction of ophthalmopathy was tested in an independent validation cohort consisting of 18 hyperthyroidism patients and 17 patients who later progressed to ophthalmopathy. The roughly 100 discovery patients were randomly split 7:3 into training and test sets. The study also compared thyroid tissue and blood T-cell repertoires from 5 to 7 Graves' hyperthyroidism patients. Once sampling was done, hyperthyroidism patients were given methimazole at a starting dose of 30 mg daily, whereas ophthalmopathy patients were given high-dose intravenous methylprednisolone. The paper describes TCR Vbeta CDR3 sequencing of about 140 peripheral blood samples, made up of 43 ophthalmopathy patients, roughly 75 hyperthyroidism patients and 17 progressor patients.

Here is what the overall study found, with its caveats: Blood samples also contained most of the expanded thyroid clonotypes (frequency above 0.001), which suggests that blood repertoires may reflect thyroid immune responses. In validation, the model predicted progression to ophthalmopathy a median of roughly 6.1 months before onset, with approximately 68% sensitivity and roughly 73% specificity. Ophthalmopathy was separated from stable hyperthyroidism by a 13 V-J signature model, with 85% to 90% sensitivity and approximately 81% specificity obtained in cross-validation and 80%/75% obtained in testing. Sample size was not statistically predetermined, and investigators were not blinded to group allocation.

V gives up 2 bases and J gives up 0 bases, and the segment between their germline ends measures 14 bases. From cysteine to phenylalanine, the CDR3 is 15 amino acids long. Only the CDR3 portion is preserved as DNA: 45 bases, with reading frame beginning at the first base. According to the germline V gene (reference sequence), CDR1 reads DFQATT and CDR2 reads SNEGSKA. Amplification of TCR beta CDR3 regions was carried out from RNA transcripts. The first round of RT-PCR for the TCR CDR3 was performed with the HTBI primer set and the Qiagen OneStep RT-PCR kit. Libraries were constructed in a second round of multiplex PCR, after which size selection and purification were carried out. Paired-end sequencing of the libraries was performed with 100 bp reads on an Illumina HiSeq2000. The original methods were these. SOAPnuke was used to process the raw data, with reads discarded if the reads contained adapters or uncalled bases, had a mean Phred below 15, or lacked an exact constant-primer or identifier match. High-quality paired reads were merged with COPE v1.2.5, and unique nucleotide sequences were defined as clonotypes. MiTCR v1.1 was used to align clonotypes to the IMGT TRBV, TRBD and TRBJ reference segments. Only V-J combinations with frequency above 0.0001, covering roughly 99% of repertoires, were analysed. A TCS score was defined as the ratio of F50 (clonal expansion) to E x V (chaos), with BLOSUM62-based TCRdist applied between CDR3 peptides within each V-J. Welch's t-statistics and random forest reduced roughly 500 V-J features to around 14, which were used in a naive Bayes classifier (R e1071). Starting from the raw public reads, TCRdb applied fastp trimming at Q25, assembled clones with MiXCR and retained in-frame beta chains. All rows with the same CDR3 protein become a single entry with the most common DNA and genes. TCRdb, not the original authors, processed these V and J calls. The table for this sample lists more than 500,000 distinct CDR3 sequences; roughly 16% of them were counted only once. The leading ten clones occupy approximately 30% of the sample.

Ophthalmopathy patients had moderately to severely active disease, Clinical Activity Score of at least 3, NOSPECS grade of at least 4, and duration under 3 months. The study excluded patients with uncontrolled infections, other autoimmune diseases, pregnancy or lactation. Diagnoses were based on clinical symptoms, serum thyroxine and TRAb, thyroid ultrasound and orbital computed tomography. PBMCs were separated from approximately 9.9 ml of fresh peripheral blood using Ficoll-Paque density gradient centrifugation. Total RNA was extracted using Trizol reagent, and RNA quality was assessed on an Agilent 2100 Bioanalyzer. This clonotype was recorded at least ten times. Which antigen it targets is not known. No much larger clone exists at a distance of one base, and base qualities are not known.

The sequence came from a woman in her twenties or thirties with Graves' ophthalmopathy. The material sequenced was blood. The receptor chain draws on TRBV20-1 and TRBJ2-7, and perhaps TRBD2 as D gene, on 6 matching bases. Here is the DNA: TGCAGTGCTAGACCGCTAGCGCAGCTCTCCTACGAGCAGTACTTC. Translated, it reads CSARPLAQLSYEQYF.